The following is a T cell receptor (beta chain) sequence with its context. This clone's antigen is unknown. No much larger clone exists at a distance of one base, and base qualities are not known. The source of the sample is a study of graft-versus-host responses after intestinal transplantation (dated by TCRdb to about 2021). For context, the study as a whole: Recipients received multivisceral, liver-intestinal, or isolated intestinal transplants. Every recipient was given anti-thymocyte globulin induction, followed by roughly 3 years of maintenance tacrolimus and steroids. A peak of at least 4% donor T cells among recipient peripheral blood mononuclear cells was the definition used for donor T cell macrochimerism. Bulk TCR-beta CDR3 sequencing was used to track graft-versus-host and host-versus-graft alloreactive T cell clones in the graft, circulation and bone marrow after intestinal transplantation. The cohort enrolled around 25 intestinal transplant recipients including one retransplant, and a few patients lacking pretransplant specimens were excluded. Rather than going through the commercial service, samples from three later patients were sequenced in-house on an Illumina MiSeq and processed with MiXCR. To identify alloreactive clones, pre-transplant mixed lymphocyte reaction products were sequenced and then compared with unstimulated pre-transplant donor and recipient T cells.

Results the study describes overall, beyond this receptor: Patients with donor T cell macrochimerism had high GvH to HvG T cell clonal ratios in their allografts. GvH clones were detected in recipient bone marrow, and some of these GvH clones were observed earlier in ileal mucosa or blood, consistent with an intestinal mucosal origin. Early after transplant, declines in HvG clones were associated with peak levels of circulating GvH clones. The relatively low number and heterogeneity of intestinal transplant patients limited the conclusions.

Library creation used the immunoSEQ multiplex PCR assay. For most patients, genomic DNA was isolated with the Qiagen DNeasy Blood and Tissue Kit and shipped frozen to Adaptive Biotechnologies for TCR sequencing. For most patients, genomic DNA was subjected to high-throughput TCR-beta CDR3 sequencing by Adaptive Biotechnologies. In the original analysis: TCR sequencing data for roughly 17 patients were retrieved from Adaptive's ImmunoSEQ software; a few other patients were processed with MiXCR and VDJtools. CD4 versus CD8 sorting errors were corrected by removing sequences found in both subsets at a frequency ratio below 5:1. Because the origin of CDR3 nucleotide sequences shared between donor and recipient could not be assigned, those sequences were removed. To count as alloreactive, a clone needed at least 2-fold expansion over unstimulated cells and a minimum CFSE-low frequency of 0.002% (template counts) or 0.001% (read counts). Mappable clones were those detected in sequenced pre-transplant spleen, lymph node, or MLR CFSE-low populations of the donor or recipient. The cumulative frequency of alloreactive clones was calculated as a percentage of all sequences, weighted by copy number. Not all clones reach the TCRdb copy of this immuneACCESS table, which keeps in-frame sequences only. Checked studies attribute under half of the gap to unresolved V genes and leave the rest unexplained. V and J calls and clone size follow that table, whereas D and trimming were derived from the DNA. The sample records under 130,000 clones, more than 85% of which are singletons. The ten largest clonotypes hold more than 0.9% of the sample.

The sample's time point, from its label and the paper: cells obtained before transplantation from donor or recipient. CD3+CD4+ and CD3+CD8+ populations were FACS-sorted from unstimulated pre-transplant donor and recipient cells taken from spleen or lymph nodes. CDR1 and CDR2 were assigned from the germline V gene as SNHLY and FYNNEI. V drops 2 bases and J drops 0 bases, leaving 11 bases in between. The CDR3 has 17 amino acids, counting the end cysteine and phenylalanine. Just CDR3 DNA is preserved here, 51 bases in frame from base 1. This receptor was obtained from a human donor who received an intestinal transplant. The chain employs TRBV2 and TRBJ1-6, with no confident D gene call. Material: unstimulated CD8+ T cells sorted from spleen or lymph node cells, obtained before intestinal transplant. The DNA reads as follows: TGTGCCAGCAGTGAATCGGGCGGGAGCTCCTATAATTCACCCCTCCACTTT. Its protein is CASSESGGSSYNSPLHF.